This TCR beta chain was identified during a study of Graves' ophthalmopathy and Graves' hyperthyroidism (dated 2018 in TCRdb). In the study overall: Peripheral blood was collected before any treatment was given, at the time of initial diagnosis. The 75 to 100 discovery patients were randomly split 7:3 into training and test sets. The study used signatures of the TCR beta repertoire to tell Graves' ophthalmopathy apart from Graves' hyperthyroidism and to predict which patients would progress to ophthalmopathy. After sampling, hyperthyroidism patients received methimazole starting at 30 mg daily, and ophthalmopathy patients received high-dose intravenous methylprednisolone. In roughly 6 hyperthyroidism patients, the T-cell repertoires found in thyroid tissue were compared with those found in blood. An independent validation cohort was composed of roughly 18 hyperthyroidism patients and over 15 patients who later progressed from hyperthyroidism to ophthalmopathy. To explore V-J signatures distinguishing ophthalmopathy from hyperthyroidism, a discovery set of roughly 98 patients (roughly 45 ophthalmopathy, 55 to 60 stable hyperthyroidism) was enrolled. In total, around 130 blood samples were TCR-sequenced: approximately 42 ophthalmopathy, some 72 hyperthyroidism and roughly 17 hyperthyroidism-to-ophthalmopathy patients. On the study overall, not on this receptor specifically: In validation, the model predicted ophthalmopathy progression with roughly 68% sensitivity and approximately 78% specificity; roughly 12 predicted patients were CT-confirmed with GO in a median of roughly 6.8 months. In cross-validation, the 13-signature model distinguished ophthalmopathy from stable hyperthyroidism with approximately 90% sensitivity and about 81% specificity, while in the test set the corresponding values were 80% and 75%. No statistical method was used to predetermine the sample size, and group allocation was not hidden from the investigators. Among expanded thyroid clonotypes with frequency above 0.001, most also showed up in blood, which suggests that blood repertoires may reflect the thyroid immune response.

In its sample, this clonotype was seen many times. Its cognate antigen has yet to be identified. No base-level quality is on record; no much larger clone is a single base apart. For repertoire sequencing, TCR beta CDR3 regions were amplified from RNA transcripts. HTBI primers and the Qiagen OneStep RT-PCR kit were used in a first-round RT-PCR, which was followed by a second-round multiplex PCR, size selection and purification. The libraries underwent paired-end sequencing with 100 bp reads on an Illumina HiSeq2000. In the source study's methods: SOAPnuke was used to process the reads, removing any read that contained adapters or uncalled bases, had a mean Phred below 15, or lacked an exact match to the constant primer or identifier. COPE v1.2.5 was used to merge high-quality paired reads. Clonotypes were defined as unique nucleotide sequences and were aligned to IMGT TRB V, D and J references using MiTCR v1.1. Analysis was restricted to V-J combinations with a frequency above 0.0001, which covered 99.2% of repertoires. A TCR clonal expansion and chaos score per V-J combination was defined as the ratio of F50 clonal expansion to chaos observed in the TCRdist matrix. Welch's t-statistics and random forest were used to narrow the features down to approximately 13 V-J combinations, which were then fed into a naive Bayes classifier. Thyroid-blood repertoire similarity was quantified with the Morisita-Horn index. TCRdb reprocessing: public reads trimmed at Q25 with fastp, clones called with MiXCR, in-frame beta chains kept. Records with the same CDR3 protein are collapsed into one entry carrying the most frequent genes and DNA. TCRdb's processing, not the authors', yielded these V and J calls. Within this sample are about 420,000 distinct CDR3 sequences, with 20% to 25% of them counted one time only. The ten largest make up approximately 3.2% of the sample.

A patient counted as having stable hyperthyroidism if there was no progression to ophthalmopathy within 18 months of follow-up. Hyperthyroidism patients were newly diagnosed, were aged 18 to 65 years, and had a disease duration under 2 months. Anyone with other autoimmune diseases, uncontrolled infections, pregnancy or lactation was excluded from the study. Clinical symptoms, serum thyroxine, TRAb, thyroid ultrasound and orbital computed tomography formed the basis of the diagnosis. PBMCs were isolated from approximately 10 ml of fresh peripheral blood by Ficoll-Paque density gradient centrifugation. Trizol reagent was used to extract the total RNA, and its quality was then checked on an Agilent 2100 Bioanalyzer. V is cut by 4 bases and J by 7 bases, and the space between the germline ends is 27 bases. Per the germline V gene, SGHDT is the CDR1 and YYEEEE is the CDR2. The CDR3, from cysteine to phenylalanine, totals 17 residues. Just CDR3 DNA is preserved here, 51 bases in frame from base 1.

This receptor was taken from a young woman with stable Graves' hyperthyroidism. Donor details come from another sample of the same person, matched by shared clones. The material sequenced was peripheral blood. This chain is built from TRBV5-6 and TRBJ2-7; D gene: possibly TRBD2, on 9 matching bases. The CDR3 reads CASSVRTGPFSGGEQYF. The nucleotide sequence is given as TGTGCCAGCAGCGTACGGACAGGGCCTTTTAGCGGGGGAGAGCAGTACTTC.